The present TCR beta chain was sequenced within a study of cytomegalovirus exposure and HLA in healthy donors. Findings and limits, study-wide: A highly shared variant cluster was judged a likely technical artifact. The records held CMV serostatus as the only immune exposure information. Later analysis suggested most CMV-associated TCR beta chains were HLA-restricted.

Use of 60 Vbeta and 13 Jbeta primers characterized the PCR. Using immunoSEQ multiplex PCR, the repertoire was profiled, and TCRdb retains in-frame clones only, with some absent. The sample comprises under 150,000 clones, roughly four fifths of which are singletons, and over 13% rests with the top ten. Points on this clone: What it binds is not known.

The sequence came from a human donor in good health. Sequencing was done on a sample of PBMCs.

The CDR3 is CASSYEDTAGETQYF. The CDR3 DNA sequence: TGCGCCAGCAGCTATGAGGACACTGCCGGGGAGACCCAGTACTTC. The rearrangement joins TRBV5-1 to TRBJ2-5; a possible D gene is TRBD1 (5 bases). The V end lost 3 bases, the J end lost 5 bases, and 17 bases lay between the germline ends. From germline, CDR1 is SGHRS and CDR2 YFSETQ. The CDR3 contains 15 residues.